This TCR beta chain is drawn from a study of shared clonotypes between healthy human individuals (dated by TCRdb to between 2020 and 2021). In the study overall: A couple of women and a few men aged 18 to 49 years were included in the cohort. Per donor, three plates each were used for CD4 naive and CD4 memory, two for CD8 naive, and one for CD8 memory. Between about 0.94 and 8.9 billion PBMCs per donor were obtained by leukapheresis. To increase sequencing depth and limit assay-specific biases, different laboratories used diverse techniques to prepare libraries and sequence TCR repertoires. To estimate repertoire size and how much clonotypes are shared between individuals, the study performed deep sequencing of blood TCR repertoires from about five healthy adults. Study-wide conclusions, independent of this receptor: Because the study included a small number of donors, the genetic and exposure-history diversity represented was limited. Across a few donors, around 5.4% of naive CD4, more than 3% of naive CD8, approximately 2.5% of memory CD4, and 0.4% to 0.45% of memory CD8 clonotypes were shared. Sampling was restricted to blood, and TCR repertoires in tissues likely differ from the TCR repertoires found in blood. Incomplete sequencing was indicated by rarefaction of sorted-subset datasets, despite the large sequencing depth. Estimated clonotype richness was generally larger for naive than for memory subsets. Pairwise subsampling led to the expectation that sequencing depth would affect the degree of clonotype sharing among donors. Clonotypes shared by all four sorted-subset donors showed higher generation probabilities than non-shared clonotypes.

CD8 naive samples were obtained by positive selection for CCR7 among CD45RO-negative cells, yielding a CD45RA+CCR7+ population from which TemRA cells were excluded. Healthy HIV-negative adults with no recently reported acute infections or vaccinations were included as donors. Only Caucasian adults living in Nashville, Tennessee, USA were represented among the donors. Blood was collected by leukapheresis, and PBMCs were isolated by Ficoll-Histopaque density gradient centrifugation and then cryopreserved in liquid nitrogen vapor phase. Purity and quantity of every magnetically sorted T cell population were checked by analytical flow cytometry. Each sorted fraction had its genomic DNA isolated and then quantified by UV absorbance on a Nanodrop 2000c. As regards this clone: No antigen is known for it. Per-base quality was not reported, and no clone a single base away is much larger than it.

Measured from the cysteine to the phenylalanine, the CDR3 is 13 residues long. Only the CDR3 region is kept as DNA, spanning 39 bases read in frame from base 1. In the germline V gene, CDR1 corresponds to MDHEN and CDR2 to SYDVKM. The V end gives up 4 bases and the J end 4 bases, leaving 3 bases in the junction not matched to a gene. Using the deep immunoSEQ assay, multiplex PCR amplified TCR CDR3 regions from genomic DNA. For each cell subset, the extracted genomic DNA was distributed evenly across all wells of several immunoSEQ 96-well plates, and each plate served as one replicate. Each replicate PCR for sorted subsets received around 210 ng genomic DNA, equal to about 30,000 T cell genomes. Purified libraries were measured with a Qubit 3.0 fluorometer, size-checked on a Bioanalyzer 2100, and measured again with the KAPA Library Quantification kit. Every immunoSEQ 96-well plate was sequenced on a dedicated single-read 150-cycle Illumina NextSeq 550 flow cell. The study's processing was this. Because the immunoSEQ output included only junctional sequences and no quality scores, the filtering could not be the same as the filtering used for full-length reads. Sequences were annotated with PyIR, a Python wrapper for IgBLAST v1.9, using IMGT germline references to assign V/J genes and CDR3. Reads were removed for weak V/J assignments (E-value above 1e-6), missing CDR3, stop codons, out-of-frame junctions, or ambiguous translated residues. V3J clonotypes were defined by identical inferred V gene, J gene, and CDR3 amino acid sequence. Percentage overlap between repertoires was computed as shared unique clonotypes divided by the size of the smaller repertoire. Three approaches were used to assess repertoire richness: RTK rarefaction, the Chao1 estimator, and Recon v2.1 estimates of unobserved clonotypes. Generation probabilities were computed with OLGA for all TCRbeta clonotypes obtained by the gDNA method from several donors. TCRdb mirrors the immuneACCESS table, restricted to in-frame sequences. Some clones are absent from its copies; in checked studies, under half trace to an unresolved V gene, and the reason for the others is unknown. Clone size and V and J calls were adopted from that table, with D and trimming inferred from the DNA. The sample table shows 550,000 to 600,000 clones, and 95% to 98% are seen once. The ten largest clones represent less than 0.35% of the sample.

The chain links TRBV28 with TRBJ2-7, and 8 junctional nucleotides match TRBD2. What was sequenced was naive CD8+ T cells sorted from blood. The cell subset or site label, as the study defines it: CD45RA+CCR7+. The receptor was derived from a man aged 25 to 40 in good health. This receptor has the CDR3 CASSSSGGYEQYF. The DNA sequence reads TGTGCCAGCAGTTCCTCGGGGGGGTACGAGCAGTACTTC.